Included here is one T cell receptor beta chain sequence, with context. The data were produced by immunoSEQ multiplex PCR, yet TCRdb's version contains in-frame clones alone and is incomplete. The data show tens of thousands of clones, just over 90% seen once. The data belong to a study of T cell responses to AZD1222 COVID-19 vaccine. The ends lost 6 bases at V and 7 bases at J; junction bases unmatched: 13. CDR1 and CDR2 (germline): MDHEN, SYDVKM. The CDR3 contains 16 residues. Specimen: peripheral blood, collected on day 0 of AZD1222 vaccination. The J gene is TRBJ1-5, the V gene TRBV28; 9 bases fit TRBD1. The sequence came from an adult in good health. The DNA for the CDR3 is TGTGCCAGCAGGCCGGAACAGGGGGCCCCTGGGCAGCCCCAGCATTTT. Translating gives CASRPEQGAPGQPQHF. The full variable domain, with the rest looked up from reference TRBV28 and TRBJ1-5, is DVKVTQSSRYLVKRTGEKVFLECVQDMDHENMFWYRQDPGLGLRLIYFSYDVKMKEKGDIPEGYSVSREKKERFSLILESASTNQTSMYLCASRPEQGAPGQPQHFGDGTRLSIL.